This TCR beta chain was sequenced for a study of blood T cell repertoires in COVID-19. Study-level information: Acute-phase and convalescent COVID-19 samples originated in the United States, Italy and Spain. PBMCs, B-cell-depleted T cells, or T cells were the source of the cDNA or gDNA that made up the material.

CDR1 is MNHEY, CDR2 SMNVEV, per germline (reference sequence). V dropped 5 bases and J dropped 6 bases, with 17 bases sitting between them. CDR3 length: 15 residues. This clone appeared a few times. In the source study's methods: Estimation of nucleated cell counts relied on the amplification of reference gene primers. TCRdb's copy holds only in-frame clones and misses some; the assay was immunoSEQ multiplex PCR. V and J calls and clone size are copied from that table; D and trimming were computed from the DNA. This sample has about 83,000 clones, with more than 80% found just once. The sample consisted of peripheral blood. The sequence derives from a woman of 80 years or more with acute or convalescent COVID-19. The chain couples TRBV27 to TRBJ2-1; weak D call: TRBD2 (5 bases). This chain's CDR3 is CASSLLGVGVNEQFF. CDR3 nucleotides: TGTGCCAGCAGTCTCCTCGGGGTTGGCGTCAATGAGCAGTTCTTC.